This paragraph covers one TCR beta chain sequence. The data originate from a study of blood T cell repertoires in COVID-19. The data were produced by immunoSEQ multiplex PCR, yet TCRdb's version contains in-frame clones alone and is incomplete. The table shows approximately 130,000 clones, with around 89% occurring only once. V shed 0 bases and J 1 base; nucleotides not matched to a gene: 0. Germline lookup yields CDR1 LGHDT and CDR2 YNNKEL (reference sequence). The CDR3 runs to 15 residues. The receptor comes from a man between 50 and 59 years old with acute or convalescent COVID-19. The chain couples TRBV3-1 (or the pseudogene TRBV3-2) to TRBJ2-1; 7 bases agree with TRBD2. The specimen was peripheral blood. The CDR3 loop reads CASSQEAGSYNEQFF. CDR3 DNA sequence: TGTGCCAGCAGCCAAGAAGCGGGATCCTACAATGAGCAGTTCTTC.